The 16 T cell receptor beta chains presented below share a single source sample, sequenced in a study of patients and donors after allogeneic stem cell transplantation. TCRdb reanalysed the RT-PCR reads using MiXCR and keeps one entry per CDR3 protein. The profile shows more than 850,000 distinct CDR3 sequences, roughly 18% of them singletons. The sequencing input was blood, either unsorted or a sorted T cell fraction (not recorded which). The receptors stem from a human donor who was either an allogeneic HSCT recipient or a stem cell or donor lymphocyte infusion donor (not recorded which). It is not recorded whose cells these are; they may come from a transplant donor.

This clonotype was observed many times. The chain uses TRBV12-3 or TRBV12-4 and TRBJ2-3; 7 bases map to TRBD1. The CDR3 length is 15 residues. After removal of 3 bases from V and 5 bases from J, the junction contained 8 bases not matched to a gene. CDR3 coding DNA: TGTGCCAGCAGTTTTTGGCAGGGGGACAGAGATACGCAGTATTTT. Protein sequence: CASSFWQGDRDTQYF.

This clonotype was observed a few times. This chain links TRBV4-1 with TRBJ1-5, with D perhaps matching TRBD1 (5 bases). The CDR3 sequence is 13 residues long. V lost 1 base to trimming and J lost 10 bases, with 11 bases between them. Germline V gene data show CDR1 as MGHRA and CDR2 as YSYEKL. The CDR3 coding sequence is TGCGCCAGCAGCCAAGGGGCGGGGGAACCCCAGCATTTT. Protein: CASSQGAGEPQHF.

The chain carries TRBV3-1 and TRBJ1-1, with D uncertain. This CDR3 has 12 residues. CDR1 is LGHDT, CDR2 YNNKEL, per germline (reference sequence). V gave up 2 bases and J gave up 7 bases, with 8 bases separating them. CDR3 amino acids: CASSQSGHEAFF. DNA of the CDR3: TGTGCCAGCAGCCAATCGGGTCATGAAGCTTTCTTT. Filled out from reference TRBV3-1 and TRBJ1-1, the complete variable domain reads DTAVSQTPKYLVTQMGNDKSIKCEQNLGHDTMYWYKQDSKKFLKIMFSYNNKELIINETVPNRFSPKSPDKAHLNLHINSLELGDSAVYFCASSQSGHEAFFGQGTRLTVV.

The chain recombines TRBV20-1 with TRBJ2-7; TRBD1 matches at 8 bases. The CDR3 runs to 15 residues. V dropped 3 bases and J dropped 7; count of bases not matched to a gene: 14. CDR1 DFQATT and CDR2 SNEGSKA come from the germline V gene (reference sequence). CDR3 sequence: CSARVRSGGSGEQYF. The CDR3 DNA follows: TGCAGTGCTAGGGTTAGGTCAGGGGGCTCTGGGGAGCAGTACTTC.

The genes are TRBV20-1 and TRBJ1-1, with 7 bases that match TRBD1. In germline, CDR1 is DFQATT, CDR2 SNEGSKA (reference sequence). Germline trimming cut 6 bases from V and 0 bases from J; bases unmatched to any gene: 10. This CDR3 is built from 15 residues. CDR3 DNA sequence: TGCAGTGCGCAAAACAGGGGTACCATGAACACTGAAGCTTTCTTT. Residues: CSAQNRGTMNTEAFF.

Only a few counts were recorded for this clonotype. V usage is TRBV7-2 and J usage is TRBJ2-2; TRBD1 matches 7 bases. There are 15 residues in the CDR3. With 2 bases clipped from V and 5 bases from J, the junction kept 5 bases outside the gene matches. CDR1 and CDR2 (germline): SGHTA, FQGNSA. The CDR3: CASSLRGQRTGELFF. CDR3 DNA: TGTGCCAGCAGCTTAAGGGGGCAAAGGACCGGGGAGCTGTTTTTT.

The chain has TRBV7-2 and TRBJ2-1; 9 positions agree with TRBD2. The CDR3 has 17 amino acids. The V segment lost 3 bases and the J segment 6 bases; nucleotides outside the gene matches: 12. CDR1 SGHTA and CDR2 FQGNSA come from the germline V gene. CDR3 residues: CASSFLRGGLNGNEQFF. In DNA form, the CDR3 reads TGTGCCAGCAGCTTCCTGCGGGGGGGCCTGAATGGCAATGAGCAGTTCTTC.

In its sample, this clonotype was seen a few times. The DNA of the CDR3 is TGCGCCAGCAGCTACTACGGGACTCATAGCACAGATACGCAGTATTTT. Amino acid sequence: CASSYYGTHSTDTQYF. The chain recombines TRBV5-1 with TRBJ2-3; weak D call: TRBD2 (6 bases). Between the trimmed V and J ends, which lost 3 bases and 0 bases, there was a span of 14 bases. The CDR3 covers 16 residues. CDR1 is SGHRS and CDR2 is YFSETQ in the germline V gene.

This CDR3 reads CASSLRGQGAYEQYF. The CDR3 nucleotides read TGCGCCAGCAGCTTGCGGGGACAGGGGGCTTACGAGCAGTACTTC. The chain couples TRBV5-1 to TRBJ2-7; 12 bases are shared with TRBD1. CDR3 length: 15 residues. The germline gives CDR1 SGHRS, CDR2 YFSETQ. V dropped 1 base and J dropped 4; count of bases not matched to a gene: 3.

J is TRBJ2-7 and V is TRBV10-3; D gene ambiguous. Germline CDR1 is ENHRY and CDR2 is SYGVKD. The V end was cut by 3 bases, the J end by 3 bases, with 6 bases between. There are 12 residues in the CDR3. The CDR3 nucleotides are TGTGCCATCAGTGACAGGATCTACGAGCAGTACTTC. This gives the protein CAISDRIYEQYF.

The chain recombines TRBV21-1 with TRBJ2-6; TRBD1, the table's D call, lacks a check against the DNA. TRBV21-1 is a pseudogene segment. CDR3 size: 18 residues. CDR3 in amino acids: CASSKGQGRSSGANVLTF. The CDR3 nucleotides are TGTGCCAGCAGCAAGGGACAAGGGAGGAGCTCTGGGGCCAACGTCCTGACTTTC.

The gene calls are TRBV6-4 and TRBJ1-5; D is unresolved. Germline CDR1 and CDR2: MRHNA and SNTAGT. The CDR3 is made up of 13 amino acids. V was shortened by 0 bases and J by 7 bases, with 7 bases between the two germline ends. This CDR3 is CASSDSPEQPQHF. In DNA form, the CDR3 reads TGTGCCAGCAGTGACTCCCCAGAGCAGCCCCAGCATTTT.

The CDR3 region is CASSQDTADRGFEEQYF. As DNA, the CDR3 is TGTGCCAGCAGCCAAGATACTGCCGACAGGGGGTTTGAAGAGCAGTACTTC. The chain carries TRBV14 and TRBJ2-7, with TRBD1 matching over 9 bases. The CDR3 is 17 residues long. The germline V gene encodes CDR1 SGHDN and CDR2 FVKESK. The V segment lost 0 bases and the J segment 7 bases; nucleotides outside the gene matches: 13.

This clonotype was seen more than once but under ten times. This rearrangement joins TRBV12-3 or TRBV12-4 to TRBJ1-1; 9 bases are a match to TRBD1. The CDR3 loop spans 14 amino acids. V shed 7 bases and J 8 bases; nucleotides not matched to a gene: 11. Written as DNA, the CDR3 is TGTGCCAGCAATACGGACAGGGGTCTAGGGGAAGCTTTCTTT. Residues: CASNTDRGLGEAFF.

This clonotype showed up just a few times. The chain is built from TRBV27 and TRBJ2-7; 7 bases map to TRBD2. CDR3 length: 14 amino acids. The V gene end was trimmed by 3 bases and the J gene end by 3 bases; junction bases not matched to a gene: 5. CDR1 is MNHEY and CDR2 is SMNVEV in the germline V gene (reference sequence). The CDR3 DNA sequence: TGTGCCAGCAGTTTCACCCCGGGAGGCTACGAGCAGTACTTC. Protein: CASSFTPGGYEQYF.

This clonotype showed up many times. V usage is TRBV5-6 and J usage is TRBJ2-1; 11 bases are shared with TRBD2. The CDR3 spans 16 residues. Unmatched junction bases numbered 7, after V lost 4 bases and J lost 4 bases. The V gene's germline CDR1 is SGHDT and CDR2 YYEEEE. CDR3 loop: CASSAWTSGLYNEQFF. The CDR3 DNA follows: TGTGCCAGCAGCGCCTGGACTAGCGGGTTGTACAATGAGCAGTTCTTC.